Shown below are 27 T cell receptor beta chains from a single sample sequenced in a study of OX40 agonist ivuxolimab in advanced cancers. Measured with immunoSEQ multiplex PCR; TCRdb has only the in-frame clones, and not every one. Seen here are about 21,000 clones, approximately 87% observed once, and the top ten hold around two fifths. The material was CD4+ or CD8+ T cells sorted from blood, obtained in a trial of the OX40 agonist ivuxolimab. These TCRs come from an adult with an advanced solid tumor such as melanoma, head and neck, liver or kidney cancer.

V is TRBV5-6 and J is TRBJ2-2; D is possibly TRBD1 (5 bases). Germline values: CDR1 SGHDT, CDR2 YYEEEE. This CDR3 contains 13 residues. V was shortened by 5 bases and J by 7 bases, with 12 bases between the two germline ends. The CDR3 nucleotides are TGTGCCAGCAGTTACCAGGGTAGCGGGGAGCTGTTTTTT. Protein sequence: CASSYQGSGELFF.

This chain uses TRBV30 with TRBJ2-7; D could derive from TRBD1 or TRBD2 (5 bases each). Germline V gene lookup returns CDR1 GTSNPN and CDR2 SVGIG (reference sequence). The V end lost 2 bases, the J end lost 5 bases, and 16 bases lay between the germline ends. The CDR3 has 14 residues. The CDR3, as DNA: TGTGCCTGGAGTACCGTCAGGGAGCGCGACGAGCAGTACTTC. This codes for CAWSTVRERDEQYF.

The chain uses TRBV27 and TRBJ1-1, with 7 bases identical to TRBD1. The CDR3 is made up of 13 amino acids. Germline CDR1 MNHEY, CDR2 SMNVEV (reference sequence). Trimming took 5 bases from V and 7 from J; bases not matched to a gene: 7. CDR3 sequence: CASSPPTGNEAFF. The CDR3 coding sequence is TGTGCCAGCAGTCCGCCGACAGGGAATGAAGCTTTCTTT.

The gene calls are TRBV6-6 and TRBJ1-1; D unclear. Trimming removed 5 bases at V and 1 base at J, with 14 bases between. Germline CDR1 is MNHNY and CDR2 is SVGAGI (reference sequence). There are 15 residues in the CDR3. CDR3 loop: CASSILVEKNTEAFF. The CDR3 nucleotides read TGTGCCAGCAGTATCCTAGTCGAGAAGAACACTGAAGCTTTCTTT.

V is TRBV29-1 and J is TRBJ2-1; D is possibly TRBD1 or TRBD2 (5 bases each). CDR1 and CDR2 (germline): SQVTM, ANQGSEA. The CDR3 runs 12 residues. V was cut by 8 bases and J by 3 bases, with 11 bases left in between. The CDR3 DNA reads TGCAGCCAACGGGGCTACTACAATGAGCAGTTCTTC. This gives the protein CSQRGYYNEQFF.

The chain recombines TRBV6-5 with TRBJ2-7; no firm D call. This CDR3 contains 12 residues. In germline, CDR1 is MNHEY, CDR2 SVGAGI. V shed 0 bases and J shed 2 bases, with 2 bases lying between them. The CDR3 nucleotides read TGTGCCAGCAGTTACTCTGCCTACGAGCAGTACTTC. Residues: CASSYSAYEQYF.

The rearrangement joins TRBV14 to TRBJ2-3; weak D call: TRBD1 (5 bases). The CDR3 extends over 15 amino acids. Germline CDR1 is SGHDN and CDR2 is FVKESK. V was cut by 4 bases and J by 0 bases, with 11 bases left in between. CDR3 DNA: TGTGCCAGCAGCCTAGGACACCCAAGCACAGATACGCAGTATTTT. Residues: CASSLGHPSTDTQYF.

The chain uses TRBV5-6 and TRBJ2-1; D gene uncertain. CDR1 is SGHDT, CDR2 YYEEEE, per germline. The CDR3 is 13 amino acids. V lost 0 bases, J lost 5 bases, and 6 bases lay in between. CDR3 in DNA: TGTGCCAGCAGCTTGGGAACAAACAATGAGCAGTTCTTC. Translation: CASSLGTNNEQFF.

The V gene is TRBV15, the J gene TRBJ1-6; D remains ambiguous. Germline CDR1 is LNHNV and CDR2 is YYDKDF (reference sequence). Between the trimmed V and J ends, which lost 0 bases and 3 bases, there was a span of 9 bases. The CDR3 has 16 amino acids. The CDR3 sequence: CATSRDLRYYNSPLHF. The CDR3 DNA follows: TGTGCCACCAGCAGAGATCTTCGGTACTATAATTCACCCCTCCACTTT.

This clone has just one count. V is TRBV6-6 and J is TRBJ2-7; the D gene is possibly TRBD2 (6 bases). The CDR3 consists of 15 residues. The V end was cut by 6 bases, the J end by 3 bases, with 18 bases between. Germline CDR1 is MNHNY and CDR2 is SVGAGI (reference sequence). The CDR3 reads CASSPPGGRDYEQYF. Written as DNA, the CDR3 is TGTGCCAGCAGCCCCCCCGGGGGAAGGGACTACGAGCAGTACTTC.

For the CDR3, the DNA is TGTGCCAGTACAGAATCTCCAGTCTCGAACGAGCAGTACTTC. Protein sequence: CASTESPVSNEQYF. The chain employs TRBV19 and TRBJ2-7; D is unresolved. Trimming took off 7 bases at V and 5 bases at J, with 18 bases between the two ends. Germline CDR1 is LNHDA and CDR2 is SQIVND (reference sequence). The CDR3 extends over 14 amino acids. The whole variable domain, remainder taken from reference TRBV19 and TRBJ2-7, is DGGITQSPKYLFRKEGQNVTLSCEQNLNHDAMYWYRQDPGQGLRLIYYSQIVNDFQKGDIAEGYSVSREKKESFPLTVTSAQKNPTAFYLCASTESPVSNEQYFGPGTRLTVT.

V and J are TRBV27 and TRBJ1-1; TRBD1 agrees at 10 bases. Looked up from germline, CDR1 is MNHEY and CDR2 is SMNVEV (reference sequence). V shed 5 bases, J shed 3 bases, and the junction held 3 bases outside the gene matches. This CDR3 region has 14 residues. The CDR3 sequence is CASSLDRGDTEAFF. The DNA of the CDR3 is TGTGCCAGCAGTCTGGACAGGGGGGACACTGAAGCTTTCTTT.

This clone was counted a few times. The gene calls are TRBV5-1 and TRBJ1-2; the D is unclear. V lost 4 bases and J lost 4, with 14 bases in between. CDR1 SGHRS and CDR2 YFSETQ come from the germline V gene. This CDR3 contains 14 residues. Here the CDR3 reads CASSREEEAYGYTF. CDR3 DNA: TGCGCCAGCAGCCGCGAGGAGGAGGCCTATGGCTACACCTTC.

This chain connects TRBV11-2 to TRBJ2-7, with 9 bases fitting TRBD1. The CDR3 totals 16 residues. CDR1 is SGHAT and CDR2 is FQNNGV in the germline V gene. The trim removed 5 bases at V and 0 bases at J, leaving 8 bases unmatched. The CDR3: CASSRTGTGTSYEQYF. The CDR3 DNA reads TGTGCCAGCAGCAGGACCGGGACAGGGACCTCCTACGAGCAGTACTTC.

In DNA, the CDR3 is TGTGCCAGCAGCTCCCCGGGACAGGGTTTATACGAGCAGTACTTC. Translated: CASSSPGQGLYEQYF. The V gene is TRBV5-4, the J gene TRBJ2-7; TRBD1 agrees at 9 bases. Germline trimming cut 3 bases from V and 4 bases from J; bases unmatched to any gene: 8. CDR1 SGHNT and CDR2 YYREEE come from the germline V gene (reference sequence). CDR3 size: 15 residues.

V is TRBV18 and J is TRBJ2-5, with 7 bases fitting TRBD1. The J call may be in error: the DNA end matches TRBJ2-7 better. This CDR3 region has 14 residues. Germline CDR1 is KGHSH and CDR2 is LQKENI. CDR3 DNA sequence: TGTGCCAGCTCGGTGACAGGGAGCTCCTACGAGCAGTACTTC. Protein: CASSVTGSSYEQYF.

J is TRBJ2-3 and V is TRBV27, with TRBD1 matching over 8 bases. With V trimmed by 4 bases and J by 1 base, 4 bases remained unmatched. The length of the CDR3 is 15 residues. Germline V gene data show CDR1 as MNHEY and CDR2 as SMNVEV (reference sequence). As DNA, the CDR3 is TGTGCCAGCAGTTCCCCGGGACAGGGCACAGATACGCAGTATTTT. Translation: CASSSPGQGTDTQYF.

The V and J genes are TRBV28 and TRBJ1-5, with 7 nucleotides matching TRBD1. Germline CDR1 is MDHEN and CDR2 is SYDVKM. Losses at the gene ends were 1 base for V and 6 bases for J; bases not matched to a gene: 3. This CDR3 is built from 14 residues. CDR3 amino acids: CASSLYSGGQPQHF. The CDR3 DNA is TGTGCCAGCAGTTTATACTCAGGGGGTCAGCCCCAGCATTTT.

The rearrangement uses TRBV6-1 and TRBJ2-2; weak D call: TRBD1 (6 bases). CDR3 length: 14 amino acids. With 10 bases removed from V and 2 bases from J, the gap between germline ends came to 14 bases. The germline gives CDR1 MNHNS, CDR2 SASEGT. CDR3 sequence reads: CATDRDTNTGELFF. CDR3 DNA: TGTGCCACGGACCGGGACACTAACACCGGGGAGCTGTTTTTT.

The CDR3 protein is CASSKPRGHRDTEAFF. DNA of the CDR3: TGTGCCAGTAGTAAGCCCAGGGGGCATAGGGACACTGAAGCTTTCTTT. The rearrangement joins TRBV19 to TRBJ1-1; 8 bases fit TRBD1. The CDR3 runs 16 residues. Germline CDR1 LNHDA, CDR2 SQIVND (reference sequence). The junction had 10 bases not matched to a gene; V was cut back by 4 bases and J by 3 bases.

The chain combines TRBV11-1 with TRBJ2-5; TRBD2 matches at 12 bases. CDR3 length equals 16 residues. Germline V gene lookup returns CDR1 SGHAT and CDR2 FQDESV (reference sequence). Trimming cost V 0 bases and J 2 bases; bases outside gene matches: 1. For the CDR3, the DNA is TGTGCCAGCAGCTTAGCAACTAGCGGGGGGCAAGAGACCCAGTACTTC. Its protein product is CASSLATSGGQETQYF.

This chain connects TRBV7-9 to TRBJ1-2; D uncertain. V lost 1 base to trimming and J lost 5 bases, with 14 bases between them. Germline V gene sequence: CDR1 SEHNR, CDR2 FQNEAQ (reference sequence). CDR3 length: 15 residues. The CDR3 nucleotides are TGTGCCAGCAGCTTAGGAGTAGCGAGCCGGTATGGCTACACCTTC. Translation gives CASSLGVASRYGYTF.

The V and J genes are TRBV4-1 and TRBJ2-1, with TRBD1 matching 7 bases. Germline loops: CDR1 MGHRA, CDR2 YSYEKL. V shed 1 base, J shed 3 bases, and the junction held 9 bases outside the gene matches. This CDR3 has 17 residues. The CDR3 sequence: CASSQGAEQGIYNEQFF. In DNA, the CDR3 is TGCGCCAGCAGCCAAGGGGCGGAACAGGGGATCTACAATGAGCAGTTCTTC.

This chain links TRBV7-9 with TRBJ1-1; D is unresolved. The V end was cut by 2 bases, the J end by 8 bases, with 9 bases between. The CDR3 runs to 12 residues. Germline-derived CDR1 and CDR2 are SEHNR and FQNEAQ (reference sequence). The CDR3 nucleotides are TGTGCCAGCAGCTTAAGATCCTGGGAAGCTTTCTTT. Amino acids: CASSLRSWEAFF.

This chain joins TRBV6-6 and TRBJ2-7, with D possibly matching TRBD2 (5 bases). The CDR3 runs to 11 residues. Germline CDR1 reads MNHNY; CDR2 reads SVGAGI (reference sequence). Trimming took off 4 bases at V and 5 bases at J, with 6 bases between the two ends. This CDR3 reads CASSSRDEQYF. The CDR3 bases are TGTGCCAGCAGTTCGCGGGACGAGCAGTACTTC.

The chain is built from TRBV7-6 and TRBJ1-6, with a weak D call TRBD1 (5 bases). V lost 3 bases and J 6 bases, leaving 15 bases between the germline ends. The germline V gene encodes CDR1 SGHVS and CDR2 FNYEAQ. The length of the CDR3 is 16 residues. For the CDR3, the DNA is TGTGCCAGCAGCTTCTACAGCGAAGGGGCTAATTCACCCCTCCACTTT. Translation gives CASSFYSEGANSPLHF.

The chain is built from TRBV9 and TRBJ2-5; TRBD1 agrees at 10 bases. The CDR3 has 14 amino acids. The V and J ends lost 1 base and 5 bases, in that order; junction bases with no gene match: 2. Germline V CDR1 and CDR2: SGDLS, YYNGEE. The CDR3 loop is CASSVWDRGETQYF. CDR3 bases: TGTGCCAGCAGCGTATGGGACAGGGGCGAGACCCAGTACTTC.